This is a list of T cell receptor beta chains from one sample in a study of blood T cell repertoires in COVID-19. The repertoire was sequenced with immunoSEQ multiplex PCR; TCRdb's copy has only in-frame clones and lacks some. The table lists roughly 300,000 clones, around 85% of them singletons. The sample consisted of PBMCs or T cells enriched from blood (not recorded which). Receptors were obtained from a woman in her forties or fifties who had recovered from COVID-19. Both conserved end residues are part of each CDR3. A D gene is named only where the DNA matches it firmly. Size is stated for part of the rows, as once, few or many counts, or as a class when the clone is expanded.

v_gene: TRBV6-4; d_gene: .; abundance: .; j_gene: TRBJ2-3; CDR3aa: CASSDRGTDTQYF; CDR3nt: TGTGCCAGCAGTGACAGGGGAACAGATACGCAGTATTTT
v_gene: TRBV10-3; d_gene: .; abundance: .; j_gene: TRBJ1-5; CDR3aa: CAITLGGLSNQPQHF; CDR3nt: TGTGCCATCACCCTGGGGGGGCTTAGCAATCAGCCCCAGCATTTT
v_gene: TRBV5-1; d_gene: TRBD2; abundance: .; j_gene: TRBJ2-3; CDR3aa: CASSLSGRPSTDTQYF; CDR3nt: TGCGCCAGCAGCTTGTCCGGGAGGCCTAGCACAGATACGCAGTATTTT
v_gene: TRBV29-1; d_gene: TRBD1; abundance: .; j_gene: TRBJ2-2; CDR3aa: CSVLPGQGGTGELFF; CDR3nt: TGCAGCGTTTTGCCGGGACAGGGCGGCACCGGGGAGCTGTTTTTT
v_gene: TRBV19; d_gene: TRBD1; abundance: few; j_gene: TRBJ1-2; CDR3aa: CASSIGQGRGDGYTF; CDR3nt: TGTGCCAGTAGTATTGGACAGGGGAGGGGAGATGGCTACACCTTC
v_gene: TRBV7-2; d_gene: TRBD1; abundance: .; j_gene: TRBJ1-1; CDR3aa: CASRYRQGTPEAFF; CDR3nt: TGTGCCAGCAGGTATCGACAGGGGACGCCTGAAGCTTTCTTT
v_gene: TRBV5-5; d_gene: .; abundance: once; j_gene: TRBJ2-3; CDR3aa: CASSLGGGRTDTQYF; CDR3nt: TGTGCCAGCAGCCTAGGGGGGGGCCGCACAGATACGCAGTATTTT
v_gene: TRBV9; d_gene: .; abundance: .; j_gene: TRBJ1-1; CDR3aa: CASSVALGGVRDTEAFF; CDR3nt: TGTGCCAGCAGCGTAGCTCTCGGCGGGGTTCGGGACACTGAAGCTTTCTTT
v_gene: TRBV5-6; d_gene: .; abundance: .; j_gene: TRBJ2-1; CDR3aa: CASSLGSGGEQFF; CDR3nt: TGTGCCAGCAGCTTGGGCTCCGGGGGTGAGCAGTTCTTC
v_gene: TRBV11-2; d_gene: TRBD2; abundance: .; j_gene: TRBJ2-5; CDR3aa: CASSLGWGGETQYF; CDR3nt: TGTGCCAGCAGCTTAGGATGGGGAGGGGAGACCCAGTACTTC
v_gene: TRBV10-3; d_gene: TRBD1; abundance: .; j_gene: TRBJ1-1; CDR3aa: CAISDPRGRGTEAFF; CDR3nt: TGTGCCATCAGTGACCCGAGGGGGCGAGGGACTGAAGCTTTCTTT
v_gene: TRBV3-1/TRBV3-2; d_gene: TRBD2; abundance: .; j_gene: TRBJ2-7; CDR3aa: CASSQARPQLTSGSYEQYF; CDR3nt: TGTGCCAGCAGCCAAGCCCGGCCCCAATTAACTAGCGGCTCCTACGAGCAGTACTTC
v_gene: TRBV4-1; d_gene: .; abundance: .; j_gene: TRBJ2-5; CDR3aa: CASSQGRFPGQETQYF; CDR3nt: TGCGCCAGCAGCCAAGGTCGTTTTCCGGGCCAAGAGACCCAGTACTTC
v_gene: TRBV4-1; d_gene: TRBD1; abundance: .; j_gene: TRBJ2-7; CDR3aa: CASSLEAGTVYEQYF; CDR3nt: TGCGCCAGCAGCCTAGAAGCCGGGACAGTCTACGAGCAGTACTTC
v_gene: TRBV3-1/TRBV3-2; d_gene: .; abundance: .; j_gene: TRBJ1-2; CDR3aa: CASSQERGTRYTF; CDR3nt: TGTGCCAGCAGCCAAGAGCGGGGGACGCGCTACACCTTC
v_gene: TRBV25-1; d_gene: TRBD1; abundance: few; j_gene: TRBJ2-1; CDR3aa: CASSEKPGQGINEQFF; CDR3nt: TGTGCCAGCAGTGAAAAGCCGGGACAGGGAATAAATGAGCAGTTCTTC
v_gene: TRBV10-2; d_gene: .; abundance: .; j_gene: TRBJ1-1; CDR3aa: CASGWGGGTEAFF; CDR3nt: TGCGCCAGCGGGTGGGGAGGGGGGACTGAAGCTTTCTTT
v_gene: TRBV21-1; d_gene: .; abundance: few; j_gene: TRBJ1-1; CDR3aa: CASRGGVDVQGPSLNTEAFF; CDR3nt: TGTGCCAGCAGGGGAGGGGTGGATGTGCAGGGTCCATCGTTGAACACTGAAGCTTTCTTT
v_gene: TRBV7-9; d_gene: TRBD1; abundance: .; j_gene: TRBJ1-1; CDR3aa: CASSVGQQLNTEAFF; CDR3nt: TGTGCCAGCAGCGTGGGACAGCAGTTGAACACTGAAGCTTTCTTT
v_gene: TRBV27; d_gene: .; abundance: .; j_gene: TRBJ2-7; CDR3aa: CASSSPQREQYF; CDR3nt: TGTGCCAGCAGTTCTCCGCAGCGCGAGCAGTACTTC
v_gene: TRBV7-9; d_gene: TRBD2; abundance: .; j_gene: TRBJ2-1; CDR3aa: CASSLAKTSGSDEQFF; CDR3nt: TGTGCCAGCAGCTTAGCGAAAACTAGCGGGAGCGATGAGCAGTTCTTC
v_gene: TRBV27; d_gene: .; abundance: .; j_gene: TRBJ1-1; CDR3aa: CASSLSRLSEAFF; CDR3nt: TGTGCCAGCAGTTTAAGCCGACTCTCTGAAGCTTTCTTT
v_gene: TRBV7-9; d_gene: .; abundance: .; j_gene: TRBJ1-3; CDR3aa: CASTQPRVSGNTIYF; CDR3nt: TGTGCCAGCACCCAACCCCGCGTCTCTGGAAACACCATATATTTT
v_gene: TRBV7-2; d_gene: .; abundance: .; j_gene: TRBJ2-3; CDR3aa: CASRAGGTDTQYF; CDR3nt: TGTGCCAGCAGGGCGGGCGGCACAGATACGCAGTATTTT
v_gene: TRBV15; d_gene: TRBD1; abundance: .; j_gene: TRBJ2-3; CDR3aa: CATSTGTASTDTQYF; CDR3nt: TGTGCCACCAGCACTGGGACAGCCAGCACAGATACGCAGTATTTT
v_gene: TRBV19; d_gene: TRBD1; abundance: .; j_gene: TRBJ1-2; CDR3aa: CASSDPRPGGYYGYTF; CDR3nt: TGTGCCAGTAGTGACCCCCGACCAGGGGGCTACTATGGCTACACCTTC
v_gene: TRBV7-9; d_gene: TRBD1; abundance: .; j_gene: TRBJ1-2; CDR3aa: CASSHLGQGDGYTF; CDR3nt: TGTGCCAGCAGCCACCTGGGACAGGGGGATGGCTACACCTTC
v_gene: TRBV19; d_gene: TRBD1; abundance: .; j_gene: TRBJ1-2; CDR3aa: CASSIRTGGYGYTF; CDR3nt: TGTGCCAGTAGTATACGGACAGGGGGCTATGGCTACACCTTC
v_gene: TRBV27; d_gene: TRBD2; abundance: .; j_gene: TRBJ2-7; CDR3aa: CASSLGGKSYEQYF; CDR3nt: TGTGCCAGCAGTCTCGGGGGGAAATCCTACGAGCAGTACTTC
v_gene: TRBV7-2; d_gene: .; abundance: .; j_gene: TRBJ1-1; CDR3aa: CASSFSMSTEAFF; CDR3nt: TGTGCCAGCAGCTTCTCAATGAGTACTGAAGCTTTCTTT
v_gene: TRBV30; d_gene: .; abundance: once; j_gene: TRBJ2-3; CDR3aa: CAWSPGRDTQYF; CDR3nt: TGTGCCTGGAGCCCAGGGCGAGATACGCAGTATTTT
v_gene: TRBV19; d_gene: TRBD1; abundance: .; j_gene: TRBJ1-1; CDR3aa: CASSKRPGQGAWVNTEAFF; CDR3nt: TGTGCCAGTAGTAAACGTCCCGGACAGGGGGCTTGGGTGAACACTGAAGCTTTCTTT
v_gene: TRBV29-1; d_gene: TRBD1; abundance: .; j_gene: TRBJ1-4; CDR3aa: CSAQRGQGPATNEKLFF; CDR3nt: TGCAGCGCCCAACGGGGACAGGGGCCCGCAACTAATGAAAAACTGTTTTTT
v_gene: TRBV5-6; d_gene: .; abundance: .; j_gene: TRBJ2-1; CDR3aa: CASSLGQNNYNEQFF; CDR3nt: TGTGCCAGCAGCTTGGGACAGAACAACTACAATGAGCAGTTCTTC
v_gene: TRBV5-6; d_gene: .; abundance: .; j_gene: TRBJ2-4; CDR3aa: CASSLSRGAKNIQYF; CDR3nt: TGTGCCAGCAGCTTGTCCCGCGGAGCCAAAAACATTCAGTACTTC
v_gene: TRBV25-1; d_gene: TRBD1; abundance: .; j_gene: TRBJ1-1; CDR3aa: CASSELGTGGTEAFF; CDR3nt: TGTGCCAGCAGTGAATTGGGTACAGGGGGCACTGAAGCTTTCTTT
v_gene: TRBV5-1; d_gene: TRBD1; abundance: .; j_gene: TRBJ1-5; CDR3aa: CASSLGPGTGQGPQHF; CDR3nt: TGCGCCAGCAGCTTGGGGCCCGGGACAGGCCAAGGGCCCCAGCATTTT
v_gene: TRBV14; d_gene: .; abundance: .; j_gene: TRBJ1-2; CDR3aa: CASSQLQGYGYTF; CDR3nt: TGTGCCAGCAGCCAACTTCAGGGCTATGGCTACACCTTC
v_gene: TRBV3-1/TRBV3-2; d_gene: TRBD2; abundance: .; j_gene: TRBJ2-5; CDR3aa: CASSQELAGTQETQYF; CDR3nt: TGTGCCAGCAGCCAAGAATTAGCGGGGACCCAAGAGACCCAGTACTTC
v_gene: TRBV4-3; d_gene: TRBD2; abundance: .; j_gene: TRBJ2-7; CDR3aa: CASSQDWASGSYEQYF; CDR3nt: TGCGCCAGCAGCCAAGATTGGGCTAGCGGGTCCTACGAGCAGTACTTC
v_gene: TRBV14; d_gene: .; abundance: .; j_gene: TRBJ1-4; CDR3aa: CASSQDPEPDSLSNEKLFF; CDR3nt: TGTGCCAGCAGCCAAGACCCGGAGCCCGACAGTCTTTCTAATGAAAAACTGTTTTTT
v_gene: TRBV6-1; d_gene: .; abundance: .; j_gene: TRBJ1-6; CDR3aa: CASSVQGQSYNSPLHF; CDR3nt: TGTGCCAGCAGTGTTCAGGGTCAATCCTATAATTCACCCCTCCACTTT
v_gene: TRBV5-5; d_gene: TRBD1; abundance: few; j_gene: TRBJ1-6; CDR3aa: CASSLSGGNSPLHF; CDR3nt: TGTGCCAGCAGCTTGTCAGGGGGCAATTCACCCCTCCACTTT
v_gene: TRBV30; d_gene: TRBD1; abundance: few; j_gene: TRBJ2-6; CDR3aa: CAWSRDRTISGANVLTF; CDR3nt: TGTGCCTGGAGCCGGGACAGGACGATCTCTGGGGCCAACGTCCTGACTTTC
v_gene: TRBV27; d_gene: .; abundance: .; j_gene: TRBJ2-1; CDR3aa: CASSPRPSIYNEQFF; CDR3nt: TGTGCCAGCAGTCCTAGGCCGTCAATTTACAATGAGCAGTTCTTC
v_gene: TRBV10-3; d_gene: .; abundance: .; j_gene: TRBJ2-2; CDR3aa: CAISESVSDRTAGELFF; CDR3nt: TGTGCCATCAGTGAGTCTGTTAGCGACCGTACCGCCGGGGAGCTGTTTTTT